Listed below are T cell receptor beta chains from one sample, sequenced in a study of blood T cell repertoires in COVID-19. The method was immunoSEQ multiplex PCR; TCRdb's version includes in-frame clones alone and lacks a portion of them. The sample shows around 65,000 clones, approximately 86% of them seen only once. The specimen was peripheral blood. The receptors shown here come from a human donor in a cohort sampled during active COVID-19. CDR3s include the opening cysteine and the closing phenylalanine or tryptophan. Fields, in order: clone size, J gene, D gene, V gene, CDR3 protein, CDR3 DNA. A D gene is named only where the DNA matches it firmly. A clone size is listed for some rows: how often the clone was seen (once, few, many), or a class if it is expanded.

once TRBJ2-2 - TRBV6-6 CASSSTGRGTGELFF TGTGCCAGCAGTTCCACGGGTAGGGGGACCGGGGAGCTGTTTTTT
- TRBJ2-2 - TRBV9 CASGNDILGQRNTGELFF TGTGCCAGCGGGAATGATATACTTGGACAGAGGAACACCGGGGAGCTGTTTTTT
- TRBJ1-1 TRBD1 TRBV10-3 CASRVGQADEAFF TGTGCCAGCCGGGTGGGACAGGCGGATGAAGCTTTCTTT
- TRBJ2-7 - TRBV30 CAWSVPVPYEQYF TGTGCCTGGAGTGTCCCGGTTCCTTACGAGCAGTACTTC
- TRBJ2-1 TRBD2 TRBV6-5 CASSYSETSYHEQFF TGTGCCAGCAGTTACTCCGAGACTAGCTATCATGAGCAGTTCTTC
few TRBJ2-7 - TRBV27 CASRKGDSYEQYF TGTGCCAGCAGAAAAGGGGACTCCTACGAGCAGTACTTC
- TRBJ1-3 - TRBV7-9 CASSLRRGGNTIYF TGTGCCAGCAGCTTACGCCGGGGTGGAAACACCATATATTTT
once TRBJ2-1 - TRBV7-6 CASSLGPPRGEQFF TGTGCCAGCAGCTTAGGGCCCCCACGCGGTGAGCAGTTCTTC
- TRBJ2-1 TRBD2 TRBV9 CASSVGREGSSYNEQFF TGTGCCAGCAGCGTAGGACGGGAGGGAAGCTCCTACAATGAGCAGTTCTTC
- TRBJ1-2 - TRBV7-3 CASSLTGGSPGSGYTF TGTGCCAGCAGCTTAACAGGAGGATCTCCGGGGAGTGGCTACACCTTC
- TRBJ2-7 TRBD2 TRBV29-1 CSVETRGTSGRSYEQYF TGCAGCGTTGAGACCCGCGGGACTAGCGGGAGAAGTTACGAGCAGTACTTC
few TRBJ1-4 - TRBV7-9 CASATFAWEKLFF TGTGCCAGCGCAACTTTCGCGTGGGAAAAACTGTTTTTT
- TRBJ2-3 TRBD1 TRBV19 CASSTGAGDTQYF TGTGCCAGTTCGACAGGGGCCGGAGATACGCAGTATTTT
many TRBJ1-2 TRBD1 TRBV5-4 CASSNQGAHYGYTF TGTGCCAGCAGCAACCAGGGGGCGCACTATGGCTACACCTTC
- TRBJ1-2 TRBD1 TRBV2 CASSFRTGDGYTF TGTGCCAGCAGTTTTAGGACAGGGGACGGCTACACCTTC
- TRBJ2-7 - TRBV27 CASSSRRGPNEQYF TGTGCCAGCTCATCGCGGCGGGGTCCCAACGAGCAGTACTTC
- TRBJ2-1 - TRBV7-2 CASSRDRPKQFF TGTGCCAGCAGCCGAGACAGGCCTAAGCAGTTCTTC
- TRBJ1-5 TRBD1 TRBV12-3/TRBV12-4 CASSGTGNQPQHF TGTGCCAGCAGCGGGACAGGGAATCAGCCCCAGCATTTT
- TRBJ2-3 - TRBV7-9 CASSLVRVYNFTDTQYF TGTGCCAGCAGCTTAGTACGGGTGTACAATTTCACAGATACGCAGTATTTT
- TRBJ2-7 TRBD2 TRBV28 CASRRGAGLYEQYF TGTGCCAGCAGGAGGGGAGCGGGACTCTACGAGCAGTACTTC
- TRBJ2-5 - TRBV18 CASSSLQGQETQYF TGTGCCAGCTCCTCCCTCCAGGGGCAGGAGACCCAGTACTTC
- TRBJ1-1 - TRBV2 CASKRDGTEAFF TGTGCCAGCAAGCGAGATGGCACTGAAGCTTTCTTT
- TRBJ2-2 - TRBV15 CATSRTGNTGELFF TGTGCCACCAGCAGGACAGGGAACACCGGGGAGCTGTTTTTT
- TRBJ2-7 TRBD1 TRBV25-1 CASSTTGYDEQYF TGTGCCAGCAGTACGACAGGGTACGACGAGCAGTACTTC
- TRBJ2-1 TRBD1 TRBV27 CASRPSGTGTPEQFF TGTGCCAGCAGGCCTTCCGGGACAGGGACACCTGAGCAGTTCTTC
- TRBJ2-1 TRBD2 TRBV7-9 CASSLGGGSSQNEQFF TGTGCCAGCAGCTTAGGGGGCGGGAGTTCCCAAAATGAGCAGTTCTTC
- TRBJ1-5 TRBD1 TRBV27 CASSRGTGRNQPQHF TGTGCCAGCAGTCGAGGGACAGGGCGTAATCAGCCCCAGCATTTT
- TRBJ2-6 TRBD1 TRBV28 CASRPTGRSSGANVLTF TGTGCCAGCAGACCGACAGGGCGTAGCTCTGGGGCCAACGTCCTGACTTTC
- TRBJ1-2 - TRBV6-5 CASSYSDSNNYGYTF TGTGCCAGCAGTTACTCAGACAGCAATAACTATGGCTACACCTTC
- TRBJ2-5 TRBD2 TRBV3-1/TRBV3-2 CASSLYSSGREETQYF TGTGCCAGCAGCCTATACTCCAGCGGGAGAGAAGAGACCCAGTACTTC
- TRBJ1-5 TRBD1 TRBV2 CASRRQGSNQPQHF TGTGCCAGCAGGAGACAGGGGAGCAATCAGCCCCAGCATTTT
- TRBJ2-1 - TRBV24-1 CATSDTAERGNEQFF TGTGCCACCAGTGATACGGCAGAAAGGGGCAATGAGCAGTTCTTC
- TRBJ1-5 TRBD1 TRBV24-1 CATSVIKQGAQPQHF TGTGCCACCAGTGTCATCAAACAGGGGGCTCAGCCCCAGCATTTT
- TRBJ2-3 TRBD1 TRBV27 CASSRGFTPSDTQYF TGTGCCAGTTCCAGGGGGTTTACCCCTTCAGATACGCAGTATTTT
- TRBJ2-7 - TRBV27 CASSPDSSLEQYF TGTGCCAGCAGTCCCGATAGTTCTCTAGAGCAGTACTTC
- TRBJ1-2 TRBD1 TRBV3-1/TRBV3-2 CASSPLGQGAFGYTF TGTGCCAGCAGCCCCTTGGGACAGGGGGCATTTGGCTACACCTTC